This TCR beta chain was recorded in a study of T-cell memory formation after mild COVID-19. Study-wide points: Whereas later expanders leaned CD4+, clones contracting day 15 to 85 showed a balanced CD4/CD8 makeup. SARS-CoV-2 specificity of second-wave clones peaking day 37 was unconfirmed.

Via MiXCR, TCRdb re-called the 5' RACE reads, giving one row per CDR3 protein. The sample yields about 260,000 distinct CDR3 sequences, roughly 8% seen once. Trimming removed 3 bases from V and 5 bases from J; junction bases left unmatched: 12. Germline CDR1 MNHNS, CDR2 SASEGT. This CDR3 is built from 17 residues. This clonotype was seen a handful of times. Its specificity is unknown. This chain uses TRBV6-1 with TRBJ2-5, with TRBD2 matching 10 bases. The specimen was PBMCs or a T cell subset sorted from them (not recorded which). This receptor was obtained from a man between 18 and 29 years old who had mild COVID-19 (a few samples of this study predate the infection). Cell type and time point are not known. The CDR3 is CASSEGPSGGTRETQYF. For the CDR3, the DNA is TGTGCCAGCAGTGAGGGGCCTAGCGGGGGCACCAGGGAGACCCAGTACTTC.